The 18 T cell receptor beta chains below were found in one sample sequenced in a study of blood T cell repertoires in COVID-19. Data came from immunoSEQ multiplex PCR; TCRdb stores just in-frame clones and leaves some out. The data hold under 200,000 clones, with more than 85% observed a single time. The source material was peripheral blood. Every receptor here comes from a man in his 60s with COVID-19, enrolled during active disease.

In its sample, this clone was seen a few times. The gene calls are TRBV6-4 and TRBJ2-7, with a possible D match to TRBD1 (5 bases). V lost 6 bases, J lost 7 bases, and 16 bases lay in between. The CDR3 has 13 residues. Germline values: CDR1 MRHNA, CDR2 SNTAGT. In DNA form, the CDR3 reads TGTGCCAGCAGGCCGACAGAGGCAGGGGAGCAGTACTTC. Protein product: CASRPTEAGEQYF.

This chain uses TRBV7-9 with TRBJ1-2; a possible D gene is TRBD1 (6 bases). The CDR3 sequence is 12 residues long. Germline values: CDR1 SEHNR, CDR2 FQNEAQ (reference sequence). V was cut by 4 bases and J by 4 bases, with 7 bases left in between. CDR3 in amino acids: CASSSGAYGYTF. CDR3 DNA sequence: TGTGCCAGCAGCTCAGGGGCCTATGGCTACACCTTC. Filled out from reference TRBV7-9 and TRBJ1-2, the complete variable domain reads DTGVSQNPRHKITKRGQNVTFRCDPISEHNRLYWYRQTLGQGPEFLTYFQNEAQLEKSRLLSDRFSAERPKGSFSTLEIQRTEQGDSAMYLCASSSGAYGYTFGSGTRLTVV.

The V gene is TRBV7-2, the J gene TRBJ1-2; 10 bases line up with TRBD1. Germline assignment: CDR1 SGHTA and CDR2 FQGNSA. J lost 1 base, V lost 1 base, and 3 bases had no gene match. The CDR3 spans 16 residues. CDR3 DNA: TGTGCCAGCAGCTTAGGGGACAGGGGAGGTAACTATGGCTACACCTTC. Its translation is CASSLGDRGGNYGYTF. Full variable domain (missing parts from reference TRBV7-2 and TRBJ1-2): GAGVSQSPSNKVTEKGKDVELRCDPISGHTALYWYRQSLGQGLEFLIYFQGNSAPDKSGLPSDRFSAERTGGSVSTLTIQRTQQEDSAVYLCASSLGDRGGNYGYTFGSGTRLTVV.

The chain couples TRBV19 to TRBJ2-5; D possibly corresponds to TRBD2 (5 bases). The germline V and J ends were trimmed by 3 bases and 5 bases, with 10 bases remaining between them. The V gene's germline CDR1 is LNHDA and CDR2 SQIVND (reference sequence). The CDR3 sequence is 13 residues long. The CDR3 DNA sequence: TGTGCCAGTAGTATTATCGGAGGCGAGACCCAGTACTTC. This translates into CASSIIGGETQYF.

CDR3 DNA sequence: TGTGCCAGTAGTATTAGACAGTTAACTAGCACAGATACGCAGTATTTT. Protein sequence: CASSIRQLTSTDTQYF. V is TRBV19 and J is TRBJ2-3; perhaps TRBD1 as D (5 bases). Between the trimmed V and J ends, which lost 3 bases and 0 bases, there was a span of 13 bases. The CDR3 is 16 amino acids. The V gene's germline CDR1 is LNHDA and CDR2 SQIVND (reference sequence).

The rearrangement links TRBV29-1 to TRBJ1-3; possible D gene TRBD1, 6 bases. The V gene's germline CDR1 is SQVTM and CDR2 ANQGSEA. The CDR3 covers 16 residues. The V gene lost 6 bases and the J gene lost 2 bases, with 20 bases spanning the gap. The CDR3, as DNA: TGCAGCGTAGAACAGGGAAATGAACCTACTGGAAACACCATATATTTT. Encoded protein: CSVEQGNEPTGNTIYF.

This clone appeared a few times. The V gene is TRBV18, the J gene TRBJ1-2; TRBD1 is a possible D gene (5 bases). The V gene's germline CDR1 is KGHSH and CDR2 LQKENI. CDR3 length: 12 amino acids. Trimming cost V 3 bases and J 6 bases, with 8 bases left between them. The CDR3 sequence: CASSPDMDGYTF. In DNA form, the CDR3 reads TGTGCCAGCTCACCGGACATGGATGGCTACACCTTC.

The chain couples TRBV19 to TRBJ2-7, with 7 bases aligning to TRBD1. Germline CDR1 LNHDA, CDR2 SQIVND (reference sequence). Trimming cost V 1 base and J 4 bases; bases outside gene matches: 7. The CDR3 spans 15 residues. CDR3 residues: CASSIAKQGRYEQYF. DNA of the CDR3: TGTGCCAGTAGTATAGCCAAACAGGGGCGATACGAGCAGTACTTC.

The rearrangement joins TRBV5-6 to TRBJ2-3; 9 nucleotides align to TRBD1. The V gene's germline CDR1 is SGHDT and CDR2 YYEEEE. J was trimmed by 5 bases and V by 1 base; bases with no gene match: 8. The CDR3 has 16 amino acids. CDR3 DNA: TGTGCCAGCAGCTTGTTTGCTGGACAGGGGAAAGATACGCAGTATTTT. This sequence encodes CASSLFAGQGKDTQYF.

This clone occurred a few times. The chain links TRBV7-2 to TRBJ2-1, with TRBD2 as a possible D gene (5 bases). Trimming took off 3 bases at V and 3 bases at J, with 12 bases between the two ends. Germline CDR1 reads SGHTA; CDR2 reads FQGNSA. The CDR3 consists of 15 residues. The CDR3 bases are TGTGCCAGCAGCTTGAGCGGAGGATACTACAATGAGCAGTTCTTC. Translation gives CASSLSGGYYNEQFF.

The chain is built from TRBV11-3 and TRBJ2-1, with D maybe TRBD2 (5 bases). The CDR3 loop spans 15 amino acids. V lost 2 bases and J 2 bases, leaving 10 bases between the germline ends. Germline V gene lookup returns CDR1 SGHNT and CDR2 YENEEA. The CDR3 bases are TGTGCCAGCAGCTTATTAGCGAACGCCTACAATGAGCAGTTCTTC. Amino acid sequence: CASSLLANAYNEQFF.

This chain connects TRBV14 to TRBJ1-6; 9 bases line up with TRBD1. There are 15 residues in the CDR3. Unmatched junction bases numbered 7, after V lost 6 bases and J lost 7 bases. Germline lookup yields CDR1 SGHDN and CDR2 FVKESK. The CDR3 DNA is TGTGCCAGCAGTAAACAGGGGGCAATGAATTCACCCCTCCACTTT. Translation gives CASSKQGAMNSPLHF.

This rearrangement joins TRBV7-2 to TRBJ2-7; maybe TRBD1 (6 bases). The CDR3 sequence is 14 residues long. Looked up from germline, CDR1 is SGHTA and CDR2 is FQGNSA. V lost 5 bases and J lost 2, with 13 bases in between. This CDR3 reads CASSQSSGAYEQYF. In DNA, the CDR3 is TGTGCCAGCAGCCAGTCTTCAGGGGCCTACGAGCAGTACTTC. The variable domain in full, completed from reference TRBV7-2 and TRBJ2-7, reads GAGVSQSPSNKVTEKGKDVELRCDPISGHTALYWYRQSLGQGLEFLIYFQGNSAPDKSGLPSDRFSAERTGGSVSTLTIQRTQQEDSAVYLCASSQSSGAYEQYFGPGTRLTVT.

This chain links TRBV7-8 with TRBJ1-6; D remains ambiguous. The CDR3 covers 13 residues. The ends were cut back, 5 bases at V and 7 bases at J, with 9 bases in the middle. Germline CDR1 reads SGHVS; CDR2 reads FQNEAQ. In DNA form, the CDR3 reads TGTGCCAGCAGCAAAGAGCCCAATTCACCCCTCCACTTT. Amino acid sequence: CASSKEPNSPLHF.

The chain joins TRBV29-1 to TRBJ1-2, with D possibly being TRBD1 (6 bases). Germline CDR1 reads SQVTM; CDR2 reads ANQGSEA. CDR3 size: 12 residues. V lost 7 bases and J lost 3, with 12 bases in between. The CDR3, as DNA: TGCAGCGCCGAGGGGGGGGACTATGGCTACACCTTC. It specifies CSAEGGDYGYTF.

The rearrangement links TRBV27 to TRBJ1-4; a weak D match, TRBD1 (6 bases). V lost 3 bases and J lost 2, with 7 bases in between. Germline CDR1 reads MNHEY; CDR2 reads SMNVEV (reference sequence). This CDR3 has 14 amino acids. CDR3 sequence (DNA): TGTGCCAGCAGTTTCAGGGGTACTAATGAAAAACTGTTTTTT. Amino acid sequence: CASSFRGTNEKLFF.

This clone has more than one count but fewer than ten. The chain is built from TRBV19 and TRBJ1-4; 8 positions agree with TRBD1. V lost 1 base, J lost 8 bases, and 9 bases stayed unmatched. The CDR3 spans 16 residues. CDR1 and CDR2 from the germline V gene are LNHDA and SQIVND (reference sequence). The CDR3 coding sequence is TGTGCCAGTAGTATAGTAATGACAGGGGATGGGGAAAAACTGTTTTTT. This gives the protein CASSIVMTGDGEKLFF.

This rearrangement joins TRBV5-6 to TRBJ1-1; D remains ambiguous. The V end lost 1 base, the J end lost 1 base, and 11 bases lay between the germline ends. The V gene's germline CDR1 is SGHDT and CDR2 YYEEEE. The CDR3 runs to 15 residues. The DNA of the CDR3 is TGTGCCAGCAGCTTGAATTCCGGAGGGAACACTGAAGCTTTCTTT. Residues: CASSLNSGGNTEAFF. Based on the CDR3 plus reference TRBV5-6 and TRBJ1-1, the full variable domain is DAGVTQSPTHLIKTRGQQVTLRCSPKSGHDTVSWYQQALGQGPQFIFQYYEEEERQRGNFPDRFSGHQFPNYSSELNVNALLLGDSALYLCASSLNSGGNTEAFFGQGTRLTVV.